The rows below give T cell receptor beta chains drawn from one sample of a study of CD8 T cells in ankylosing spondylitis. TCRdb reanalysed the 5' RACE reads using MiXCR and keeps one entry per CDR3 protein. The sample comprises 700,000 to 850,000 distinct CDR3 sequences, approximately 10% of which are singletons, and around 0.51% rests with the top ten. Sequenced input: blood, either unsorted or a sorted T cell fraction (not recorded which). All receptors come from a male donor with ankylosing spondylitis. Each CDR3 is given with its conserved first and last residue.

cdr3_aa	cdr3_length	j_call	v_call
CASSQVGARDYGYTF	15	TRBJ1-2	TRBV4-2
CASSLWGAEDTQYF	14	TRBJ2-3	TRBV12-3/TRBV12-4
CASSQDAWRGRAYNEQFF	18	TRBJ2-1	TRBV4-3
CSAMEIFNMNTEAFF	15	TRBJ1-1	TRBV20-1
CASSLSFGQGGQPQHF	16	TRBJ1-5	TRBV27
CSANDGPLAKNIQYF	15	TRBJ2-4	TRBV20-1
CARDYSNYGYTF	12	TRBJ1-2	TRBV6-5
CASSPYRAATEAFF	14	TRBJ1-1	TRBV7-2
CASRRTGGAEAFF	13	TRBJ1-1	TRBV6-1
CASSQSGQSYEQYF	14	TRBJ2-7	TRBV4-3
CSARLEGKETQYF	13	TRBJ2-5	TRBV20-1